The 19 T cell receptor beta chains listed next were all sequenced from one sample in a study of T cells in Graves' hyperthyroidism and ophthalmopathy. Amplification of TCR beta CDR3 regions was performed using RNA transcripts as template. The TCR CDR3 first-round RT-PCR relied on the HTBI primer set. TCRdb reprocessed the multiplex PCR reads with MiXCR, giving one entry per CDR3 protein. The data contain roughly 280,000 distinct CDR3 sequences, about 20% of them singletons. Sequencing input: blood. The origin of the receptors is a young man with Graves' ophthalmopathy.

This clonotype occurred a few times. This chain joins TRBV24-1 and TRBJ2-1; 11 bases match TRBD2. Germline lookup yields CDR1 KGHDR and CDR2 SFDVKD. There are 15 residues in the CDR3. V shed 6 bases and J 4 bases; nucleotides not matched to a gene: 4. The CDR3 nucleotides are TGTGCCACCAGTCTCGGGACTAGCGGATACAATGAGCAGTTCTTC. Its translation: CATSLGTSGYNEQFF.

This clonotype was seen more than once but under ten times. The J gene is TRBJ1-1, the V gene TRBV11-2; no reliable D call. Germline CDR1 is SGHAT and CDR2 is FQNNGV. The V end lost 1 base, the J end lost 1 base, and 10 bases lay between the germline ends. The CDR3 is 15 amino acids. The CDR3 spells CASSLVVTANTEAFF. The DNA for the CDR3 is TGTGCCAGCAGCTTAGTGGTGACTGCGAACACTGAAGCTTTCTTT.

The chain combines TRBV5-8 with TRBJ1-1; unclear D gene. The V gene lost 2 bases and the J gene lost 4 bases, with 12 bases spanning the gap. Germline V gene sequence: CDR1 SGHTS, CDR2 YDEGEE. The CDR3 is 14 residues long. The CDR3, as DNA: TGTGCCAGCAGCTTAAACGGAGGGAGCACTGAAGCTTTCTTT. It specifies CASSLNGGSTEAFF.

This clonotype occurred many times. V usage is TRBV12-3 or TRBV12-4 and J usage is TRBJ2-1; a possible D gene is TRBD2 (5 bases). Deletions cut 4 bases from V and 8 bases from J, with 18 bases between. This CDR3 has 15 residues. This CDR3 is CASSSGRVPNDEQFF. CDR3 nucleotide sequence: TGTGCCAGCAGTTCGGGAAGGGTCCCCAACGATGAGCAGTTCTTC.

This rearrangement joins TRBV5-6 to TRBJ1-6, with a tentative D call TRBD1 (6 bases). V gave up 3 bases and J gave up 7 bases, with 17 bases separating them. Germline V lookup: CDR1 SGHDT, CDR2 YYEEEE. This CDR3 is built from 16 residues. The DNA for the CDR3 is TGTGCCAGCAGCTCGTCCGGGACATCATACAATTCACCCCTCCACTTT. Translation gives CASSSSGTSYNSPLHF.

Many counts were recorded for this clonotype. The J gene is TRBJ1-3, the V gene TRBV10-3, with D hard to call. Trimming removed 3 bases at V and 0 bases at J, with 9 bases between. CDR3 length: 15 residues. Per the germline V gene, CDR1 is ENHRY and CDR2 is SYGVKD. The CDR3 region has the DNA TGTGCCATCAGTGAACGGGCATACTCTGGAAACACCATATATTTT. It translates to CAISERAYSGNTIYF.

Ten or more counts support this clonotype. The rearrangement joins TRBV12-3 or TRBV12-4 to TRBJ2-1; D is undetermined. Trimming took off 6 bases at V and 4 bases at J, with 10 bases between the two ends. The CDR3 is 13 amino acids. The CDR3 is CASRQDLYNEQFF. Written as DNA, the CDR3 is TGTGCCAGCAGACAAGACCTATACAATGAGCAGTTCTTC.

The rearrangement joins TRBV18 to TRBJ2-1; tentative D call: TRBD1 (6 bases). This CDR3 contains 13 residues. CDR1 is KGHSH and CDR2 is LQKENI in the germline V gene. The germline V and J ends were trimmed by 4 bases and 7 bases, with 11 bases remaining between them. For the CDR3, the DNA is TGTGCCAGCTCACTAACTGGGACAAATGAGCAGTTCTTC. It is translated as CASSLTGTNEQFF.

V and J are TRBV10-3 and TRBJ2-3, with D possibly TRBD1 on 5 matching bases. V lost 4 bases to trimming and J lost 3 bases, with 17 bases between them. The CDR3 sequence is 16 residues long. The germline CDR1 and CDR2 sequences are ENHRY and SYGVKD. CDR3 loop: CAISGRQGLGTDTQYF. The CDR3, as DNA: TGTGCCATCAGTGGGCGGCAGGGTCTGGGTACAGATACGCAGTATTTT.

This clonotype was recorded at least ten times. This chain connects TRBV28 to TRBJ2-5; D is ambiguous. The CDR3 covers 13 residues. In germline, CDR1 is MDHEN, CDR2 SYDVKM. Trimming took 8 bases from V and 5 from J, leaving 15 bases between them. CDR3 residues: CASGVRPDETQYF. For the CDR3, the DNA is TGTGCCAGCGGCGTGAGGCCTGATGAGACCCAGTACTTC.

The V gene is TRBV6-1, the J gene TRBJ1-6; D not certain. Germline V gene lookup returns CDR1 MNHNS and CDR2 SASEGT. V dropped 3 bases and J dropped 0 bases, with 6 bases sitting between them. The CDR3 has 15 residues. Here the CDR3 DNA reads TGTGCCAGCAGTGACAGAGCCTCCTATAATTCACCCCTCCACTTT. The encoded protein is CASSDRASYNSPLHF.

The chain has TRBV13 and TRBJ2-3; 12 positions agree with TRBD2. CDR3 length equals 15 residues. V lost 3 bases, J lost 6 bases, and 4 bases stayed unmatched. The germline V gene encodes CDR1 PRHDT and CDR2 FYEKMQ (reference sequence). CDR3 coding DNA: TGTGCCAGCAGCTTCGGCCTAGCGGGAGGGGATACGCAGTATTTT. Amino acids: CASSFGLAGGDTQYF.

The V gene is TRBV19, the J gene TRBJ1-1; weak D call: TRBD1 (5 bases). CDR3 size: 13 residues. V lost 5 bases, J lost 4 bases, and 11 bases lay in between. Germline lookup yields CDR1 LNHDA and CDR2 SQIVND (reference sequence). As DNA, the CDR3 is TGTGCCAGTAGTCCCGCGGGGGGCACTGAAGCTTTCTTT. Translation: CASSPAGGTEAFF.

This clonotype was counted between two and nine times. The V gene is TRBV7-2, the J gene TRBJ2-5; D unclear. CDR1 is SGHTA, CDR2 FQGNSA, per germline. V gave up 0 bases and J gave up 5 bases, with 10 bases separating them. This CDR3 is built from 14 residues. The CDR3 DNA reads as TGTGCCAGCAGCTTAGCGGGGTCCCGGGAGACCCAGTACTTC. It specifies CASSLAGSRETQYF. Complete variable domain (other parts from reference TRBV7-2 and TRBJ2-5): GAGVSQSPSNKVTEKGKDVELRCDPISGHTALYWYRQSLGQGLEFLIYFQGNSAPDKSGLPSDRFSAERTGGSVSTLTIQRTQQEDSAVYLCASSLAGSRETQYFGPGTRLLVL.

CDR3 region: CASSPLLSGPGNTIYF. CDR3 in DNA: TGTGCCAGCTCACCCCTGCTGTCGGGGCCTGGAAACACCATATATTTT. This chain uses TRBV18 with TRBJ1-3; TRBD1 might be the D (5 bases). Trimming took 3 bases from V and 2 from J, leaving 14 bases between them. This CDR3 spans 16 amino acids. Germline V gene data show CDR1 as KGHSH and CDR2 as LQKENI.

This clonotype was seen a few times. CDR3 DNA: TGTGCCAGCAGCTTAGTTGTCGGCAGGGGCCCTGGAGAGACCCAGTACTTC. This sequence encodes CASSLVVGRGPGETQYF. This chain uses TRBV7-8 with TRBJ2-5; perhaps TRBD1 as D (6 bases). CDR1 and CDR2 (germline): SGHVS, FQNEAQ. V shed 1 base and J shed 4 bases, with 19 bases lying between them. This CDR3 spans 17 amino acids.

The gene calls are TRBV2 and TRBJ1-6; weak D call: TRBD1 (6 bases). Germline V CDR1 and CDR2: SNHLY, FYNNEI. The CDR3 totals 13 residues. Trimming took off 9 bases at V and 10 bases at J, with 16 bases between the two ends. The CDR3 DNA follows: TGTGCCAGTAAGGGCAGGGGTGGATCACCCCTCCACTTT. Translation: CASKGRGGSPLHF. Using reference TRBV2 and TRBJ1-6 for the parts outside the CDR3, the full variable domain is EPEVTQTPSHQVTQMGQEVILRCVPISNHLYFYWYRQILGQKVEFLVSFYNNEISEKSEIFDDQFSVERPDGSNFTLKIRSTKLEDSAMYFCASKGRGGSPLHFGNGTRLTVT.

The rearrangement uses TRBV5-1 and TRBJ2-2; the match to TRBD1 covers 7 bases. The CDR3 spans 14 residues. Germline assignment: CDR1 SGHRS and CDR2 YFSETQ. The V and J ends lost 6 bases and 2 bases, in that order; junction bases with no gene match: 4. Written as DNA, the CDR3 is TGCGCCAGCACCGGGACAGTTAACACCGGGGAGCTGTTTTTT. Protein: CASTGTVNTGELFF.

This clonotype was recorded many times. The CDR3 DNA reads TGTGCCAGCAGTTACTCGCTAGCGGGAGCGGCTCAAGAGACCCAGTACTTC. This gives the protein CASSYSLAGAAQETQYF. The chain uses TRBV6-6 and TRBJ2-5; 10 bases fit TRBD2. Germline values: CDR1 MNHNY, CDR2 SVGAGI (reference sequence). CDR3 size: 17 residues. With 0 bases clipped from V and 2 bases from J, the junction kept 6 bases outside the gene matches.